These T cell receptor beta chains were read from a single sample in a study of OX40 agonist ivuxolimab in advanced cancers. Sequencing was performed with immunoSEQ multiplex PCR; in TCRdb, only in-frame clones are kept and a portion is missing. The top ten hold about 5% of the sample, which has around 70,000 clones, roughly 80% seen once. The sequences come from CD4+ or CD8+ T cells sorted from blood, collected in a trial of the OX40 agonist ivuxolimab. All receptors come from an adult with an advanced solid tumor such as melanoma, head and neck, liver or kidney cancer. The conserved cysteine and the conserved F or W are not part of the CDR3 here.

TRBJ2-1 TRBV10-2 ASSESIHIAGAGAYNEQF
TRBJ2-5 TRBV7-2 ASSEGTGKETQY
TRBJ1-2 TRBV6-5 ASSLGELDYGYT
TRBJ1-5 TRBV18 ASSPGVGGSDQPQH
TRBJ1-2 TRBV4-1 ASRPGTATYGYT
TRBJ2-1 TRBV21-1 ASSKGTLLCQTETKEYNEQF
TRBJ2-7 TRBV6-5 ASSLTGQTYEQY
TRBJ2-7 TRBV7-2 ASSLSPSYEQY
TRBJ1-1 TRBV5-1 ASSFREDTEAF
TRBJ1-6 TRBV6-5 ASSYSTDSPLH
TRBJ1-6 TRBV5-4 ASSSPGQGGLSPLH
TRBJ1-2 TRBV19 ASSWHETGYGYT
TRBJ2-1 TRBV10-2 ASSFAGNKDEQF
TRBJ2-4 TRBV15 ATSGNPWARLNIQY
TRBJ2-7 TRBV7-8 ASSLHQGPEQY
TRBJ1-1 TRBV2 ASRPTVTNTEAF
TRBJ2-3 TRBV5-4 ASSGWGDTQY
TRBJ1-2 TRBV11-3 ASSLSTGDWNGYT
TRBJ2-5 TRBV4-1 ASTFSTSEEETQY
TRBJ2-7 TRBV19 ASSILGRGAYEQY
TRBJ1-2 TRBV5-1 ASSLNRQGHGYT
TRBJ1-2 TRBV6-1 ASSETPGGGNYGYT
TRBJ2-3 TRBV5-1 ASSFVGTSSDTQY
TRBJ2-1 TRBV7-9 ASSLDGTTEF
TRBJ2-3 TRBV5-6 ASSLETGGLAADTQY
TRBJ1-1 TRBV7-9 ASSLAGVVEAF
TRBJ1-2 TRBV18 ASSPRAGYGYT
TRBJ2-1 TRBV2 ASSVSGANYNEQF
TRBJ1-6 TRBV2 ASMGGQASPLH
TRBJ1-1 TRBV12-5 ASGPGQGAVTEAF
TRBJ1-5 TRBV7-2 ASSTQNQPQH
TRBJ1-4 TRBV9 ASSVAGTNEKLF
TRBJ1-5 TRBV29-1 SIRDNLNQPQH
TRBJ1-4 TRBV18 ASSPSLNEKLF
TRBJ2-1 TRBV30 AWSAGGRFLNEQF
TRBJ1-2 TRBV6-1 ASSPRDLFNYGYT
TRBJ2-5 TRBV6-1 ASSDPWGTGETQY